Listed below are T cell receptor beta chains from one sample, sequenced in a study of T cells in Graves' hyperthyroidism and ophthalmopathy. In TCRdb, the multiplex PCR reads were re-called with MiXCR into one record per CDR3 protein. The data contain 200,000 to 250,000 distinct CDR3 sequences, roughly 18% of them singletons. Sequenced sample: blood. The receptors here all came from a middle-aged man with Graves' hyperthyroidism. CDR3s include the opening cysteine and the closing phenylalanine or tryptophan. Each record gives: clone size, D gene, J gene, V gene, CDR3 protein, CDR3 DNA. A D gene is named only where the DNA matches it firmly. Some rows have no size entry. The others give once, few or many, or a class for an expanded clone.

abundance: .; d_gene: TRBD1; j_gene: TRBJ2-7; v_gene: TRBV27; CDR3aa: CASSFDGTDSCEQYF; CDR3nt: TGTGCCAGCAGTTTTGACGGGACAGACTCCTGCGAGCAGTACTTC
abundance: many; d_gene: .; j_gene: TRBJ2-4; v_gene: TRBV28; CDR3aa: CASRVVGNGAKNIQYF; CDR3nt: TGTGCCAGCAGAGTAGTGGGGAATGGGGCCAAAAACATTCAGTACTTC
abundance: many; d_gene: TRBD2; j_gene: TRBJ2-3; v_gene: TRBV11-2; CDR3aa: CASSFSGRGEVDTQYF; CDR3nt: TGTGCCAGCAGCTTTAGCGGGAGAGGGGAAGTAGATACGCAGTATTTT
abundance: .; d_gene: .; j_gene: TRBJ2-1; v_gene: TRBV4-1; CDR3aa: CASSQEIGRNEQFF; CDR3nt: TGCGCCAGCAGCCAAGAAATAGGTAGGAATGAGCAGTTCTTC
abundance: many; d_gene: TRBD1; j_gene: TRBJ2-2; v_gene: TRBV12-3/TRBV12-4; CDR3aa: CASSLVRGRDTGELFF; CDR3nt: TGTGCCAGCAGTTTAGTCAGGGGGCGTGACACCGGGGAGCTGTTTTTT
abundance: many; d_gene: .; j_gene: TRBJ2-5; v_gene: TRBV6-1; CDR3aa: CASRPLGVQETQYF; CDR3nt: TGTGCCAGCAGGCCCCTTGGAGTCCAAGAGACCCAGTACTTC
abundance: .; d_gene: .; j_gene: TRBJ2-3; v_gene: TRBV6-2/TRBV6-3; CDR3aa: CASSYQRGPDTQYF; CDR3nt: TGTGCCAGCAGTTACCAGCGAGGTCCAGATACGCAGTATTTT
abundance: few; d_gene: TRBD1; j_gene: TRBJ2-6; v_gene: TRBV28; CDR3aa: CASRTGGSGANVLTF; CDR3nt: TGTGCCAGCAGAACAGGGGGTTCTGGGGCCAACGTCCTGACTTTC
abundance: .; d_gene: TRBD1; j_gene: TRBJ1-1; v_gene: TRBV20-1; CDR3aa: CSARVPDRGRNTEAFF; CDR3nt: TGCAGTGCTAGAGTTCCAGACAGGGGGCGGAACACTGAAGCTTTCTTT
abundance: many; d_gene: .; j_gene: TRBJ1-1; v_gene: TRBV28; CDR3aa: CASTNKPGRGGMWNTEAFF; CDR3nt: TGTGCCAGCACCAACAAACCGGGCCGAGGGGGTATGTGGAACACTGAAGCTTTCTTT
abundance: few; d_gene: .; j_gene: TRBJ1-2; v_gene: TRBV20-1; CDR3aa: CSAIGRNRGYTF; CDR3nt: TGCAGTGCGATAGGACGGAATCGGGGCTACACCTTC
abundance: many; d_gene: TRBD2; j_gene: TRBJ2-7; v_gene: TRBV5-1; CDR3aa: CASSLATSGRGHEQYF; CDR3nt: TGCGCCAGCAGCTTGGCAACTAGCGGGAGGGGCCACGAGCAGTACTTC
abundance: few; d_gene: .; j_gene: TRBJ2-7; v_gene: TRBV11-2; CDR3aa: CASTGGSGGAYEQYF; CDR3nt: TGTGCCAGCACCGGAGGAAGTGGCGGAGCCTACGAGCAGTACTTC
abundance: many; d_gene: TRBD1; j_gene: TRBJ2-5; v_gene: TRBV7-2; CDR3aa: CASSARDREETQYF; CDR3nt: TGTGCCAGCAGCGCCCGGGACAGAGAAGAGACCCAGTACTTC
abundance: many; d_gene: TRBD1; j_gene: TRBJ2-5; v_gene: TRBV30; CDR3aa: CAWSLTGTAARTQYF; CDR3nt: TGTGCCTGGAGTCTAACCGGGACAGCCGCAAGGACCCAGTACTTC
abundance: many; d_gene: .; j_gene: TRBJ2-3; v_gene: TRBV5-1; CDR3aa: CASSLSAGLTDTQYF; CDR3nt: TGCGCCAGCAGCTTGAGTGCAGGGCTGACAGATACGCAGTATTTT
abundance: few; d_gene: .; j_gene: TRBJ2-7; v_gene: TRBV7-2; CDR3aa: CANSLRVLGEQYF; CDR3nt: TGTGCCAACAGCCTGAGAGTCCTTGGCGAGCAGTACTTC
abundance: many; d_gene: .; j_gene: TRBJ2-7; v_gene: TRBV28; CDR3aa: CASSFLGISSYEQYF; CDR3nt: TGTGCCAGCAGTTTTCTTGGGATTAGCTCCTACGAGCAGTACTTC
abundance: many; d_gene: .; j_gene: TRBJ2-1; v_gene: TRBV6-1; CDR3aa: CASSSGEWYNEQFF; CDR3nt: TGTGCCAGCAGTTCGGGGGAGTGGTACAATGAGCAGTTCTTC
abundance: few; d_gene: .; j_gene: TRBJ2-7; v_gene: TRBV5-1; CDR3aa: CASSLVPGDDEQYF; CDR3nt: TGCGCCAGCAGCTTGGTCCCGGGTGACGACGAGCAGTACTTC
abundance: few; d_gene: TRBD2; j_gene: TRBJ2-7; v_gene: TRBV9; CDR3aa: CASSPGTSGVYEQYF; CDR3nt: TGTGCCAGCAGCCCAGGGACTAGCGGAGTCTACGAGCAGTACTTC
abundance: many; d_gene: TRBD2; j_gene: TRBJ2-3; v_gene: TRBV12-3/TRBV12-4; CDR3aa: CASKAGGSDTQYF; CDR3nt: TGTGCCAGCAAAGCGGGAGGATCGGATACGCAGTATTTT
abundance: many; d_gene: .; j_gene: TRBJ2-1; v_gene: TRBV4-1; CDR3aa: CASSHHRGEQFF; CDR3nt: TGCGCCAGCAGCCATCATAGGGGTGAGCAGTTCTTC
abundance: many; d_gene: TRBD1; j_gene: TRBJ1-1; v_gene: TRBV20-1; CDR3aa: CSAFDPQGADEAFF; CDR3nt: TGCAGTGCTTTCGACCCACAGGGGGCAGATGAAGCTTTCTTT
abundance: many; d_gene: .; j_gene: TRBJ1-3; v_gene: TRBV12-3/TRBV12-4; CDR3aa: CASSLSGNTIYF; CDR3nt: TGTGCCAGCAGTTTATCCGGAAACACCATATATTTT
abundance: many; d_gene: TRBD1; j_gene: TRBJ1-1; v_gene: TRBV27; CDR3aa: CASRLTGLDTEAFF; CDR3nt: TGTGCCAGCAGATTGACAGGGCTCGACACTGAAGCTTTCTTT
abundance: many; d_gene: TRBD2; j_gene: TRBJ2-1; v_gene: TRBV5-1; CDR3aa: CASSLFSGFAYNEQFF; CDR3nt: TGCGCCAGCAGCCTATTTAGCGGGTTTGCTTACAATGAGCAGTTCTTC
abundance: many; d_gene: TRBD1; j_gene: TRBJ1-1; v_gene: TRBV6-1; CDR3aa: CASSATGMRTEAFF; CDR3nt: TGTGCCAGCAGTGCGACAGGGATGAGAACTGAAGCTTTCTTT
abundance: many; d_gene: .; j_gene: TRBJ2-2; v_gene: TRBV7-3; CDR3aa: CASSPRTSTGELFF; CDR3nt: TGTGCCAGCAGCCCAAGGACCAGCACCGGGGAGCTGTTTTTT
abundance: few; d_gene: TRBD2; j_gene: TRBJ2-5; v_gene: TRBV20-1; CDR3aa: CSALRASGIQWWQETQYF; CDR3nt: TGCAGTGCCCTACGGGCTAGCGGGATCCAATGGTGGCAAGAGACCCAGTACTTC
abundance: .; d_gene: TRBD2; j_gene: TRBJ2-2; v_gene: TRBV4-3; CDR3aa: CASSHLTSGSFVGELFF; CDR3nt: TGCGCCAGCAGCCACCTTACTAGCGGGAGTTTTGTCGGGGAGCTGTTTTTT
abundance: many; d_gene: .; j_gene: TRBJ1-1; v_gene: TRBV7-3; CDR3aa: CASSLIRETEAFF; CDR3nt: TGTGCCAGCAGCTTAATCAGGGAGACTGAAGCTTTCTTT
abundance: .; d_gene: .; j_gene: TRBJ1-3; v_gene: TRBV5-1; CDR3aa: CASSVSTGNSGNTIYF; CDR3nt: TGCGCCAGCAGCGTGAGCACAGGAAACTCTGGAAACACCATATATTTT
abundance: few; d_gene: .; j_gene: TRBJ2-1; v_gene: TRBV12-3/TRBV12-4; CDR3aa: CASSPSLGYNEQFF; CDR3nt: TGTGCCAGCAGTCCTTCTCTAGGTTACAATGAGCAGTTCTTC
abundance: few; d_gene: TRBD2; j_gene: TRBJ2-7; v_gene: TRBV3-1; CDR3aa: CASSRSETSRYEQYF; CDR3nt: TGTGCCAGCAGCAGAAGCGAGACTAGCAGGTACGAGCAGTACTTC